These 23 T cell receptor beta chains came from one sample sequenced in a study of shared clonotypes between healthy human individuals. Assay: immunoSEQ multiplex PCR; the TCRdb copy retains only in-frame clones and omits some. The data show about 2 million clones, 85% to 95% seen once. Sequenced input: naive CD4+ T cells sorted from blood. Subset meaning: CD45RA+ positively selected. The source of these receptors is a young man in good health.

The chain combines TRBV5-1 with TRBJ1-4, with D uncertain. Germline V gives CDR1 SGHRS, CDR2 YFSETQ. CDR3 length: 14 amino acids. V was shortened by 1 base and J by 8 bases, with 12 bases between the two germline ends. The CDR3 sequence: CASSLSVGYEKLFF. The CDR3 DNA follows: TGCGCCAGCAGCTTGTCAGTTGGCTACGAAAAACTGTTTTTT.

This chain joins TRBV30 and TRBJ2-3, with 12 bases matching TRBD2. The V gene end was trimmed by 2 bases and the J gene end by 3 bases; junction bases not matched to a gene: 6. Germline V gives CDR1 GTSNPN, CDR2 SVGIG (reference sequence). The CDR3 is 16 residues long. CDR3 coding DNA: TGTGCCTGGAGTCCCTATGGACTAGCGGGGACAGATACGCAGTATTTT. It encodes CAWSPYGLAGTDTQYF.

The chain carries TRBV30 and TRBJ2-1, with D possibly being TRBD2 (6 bases). Germline loops: CDR1 GTSNPN, CDR2 SVGIG (reference sequence). The CDR3 is 12 residues long. For the CDR3, the DNA is TGTGTGGTTGGACTAACCTACAATGAGCAGTTCTTC. Amino acids: CVVGLTYNEQFF.

V is TRBV27 and J is TRBJ2-7; 12 bases line up with TRBD2. The CDR3 is 18 amino acids. The trim removed 0 bases at V and 5 bases at J, leaving 11 bases unmatched. Germline loops: CDR1 MNHEY, CDR2 SMNVEV (reference sequence). The CDR3 here is CASSLSPSLAGGNNEQYF. CDR3 sequence (DNA): TGTGCCAGCAGTTTATCCCCATCACTAGCGGGGGGTAATAACGAGCAGTACTTC.

This chain uses TRBV19 with TRBJ1-1, with D tentatively TRBD1 (5 bases). This CDR3 region has 14 residues. Germline V gives CDR1 LNHDA, CDR2 SQIVND (reference sequence). The V end was cut by 5 bases, the J end by 0 bases, with 10 bases between. Here the CDR3 reads CASSPREMNTEAFF. The CDR3 region has the DNA TGTGCCAGTAGTCCCAGGGAGATGAACACTGAAGCTTTCTTT. The variable domain in full, with the rest retrieved from reference TRBV19 and TRBJ1-1, is DGGITQSPKYLFRKEGQNVTLSCEQNLNHDAMYWYRQDPGQGLRLIYYSQIVNDFQKGDIAEGYSVSREKKESFPLTVTSAQKNPTAFYLCASSPREMNTEAFFGQGTRLTVV.

V is TRBV5-1 and J is TRBJ1-4; the D is unclear. Germline-derived CDR1 and CDR2 are SGHRS and YFSETQ. This CDR3 has 16 residues. The V end was cut by 4 bases, the J end by 0 bases, with 13 bases between. The CDR3 protein is CASSAHGGATNEKLFF. In DNA, the CDR3 is TGCGCCAGCAGCGCCCATGGTGGGGCAACTAATGAAAAACTGTTTTTT.

The chain is built from TRBV5-4 and TRBJ2-1, with a tentative D call TRBD2 (6 bases). This CDR3 is built from 15 residues. Trimming pared 3 bases from V and 6 bases from J, leaving 16 bases between. CDR1 is SGHNT and CDR2 is YYREEE in the germline V gene (reference sequence). The DNA for the CDR3 is TGTGCCAGCAGCTCCGCGGGACTTCGGTCCAATGAGCAGTTCTTC. This codes for CASSSAGLRSNEQFF.

Comment on this clone: The sample has other DNA sequences that encode this CDR3 too. The V and J genes are TRBV11-2 and TRBJ1-5; D might be TRBD1 (5 bases). Trimming removed 5 bases from V and 1 base from J, with 12 bases in between. The CDR3 sequence is 15 residues long. The V gene's germline CDR1 is SGHAT and CDR2 FQNNGV. As DNA, the CDR3 is TGTGCCAGCAGCCCCGGGACGGTGAGCAATCAGCCCCAGCATTTT. Its translation is CASSPGTVSNQPQHF.

The J gene is TRBJ2-7, the V gene TRBV5-1, with 7 bases fitting TRBD1. The V and J ends lost 4 bases and 5 bases, in that order; junction bases with no gene match: 12. This CDR3 spans 15 amino acids. Germline V gene sequence: CDR1 SGHRS, CDR2 YFSETQ. This CDR3 reads CASSTGDRDSNEQYF. CDR3 DNA sequence: TGCGCCAGCAGCACAGGCGACCGGGACAGTAACGAGCAGTACTTC.

The gene calls are TRBV6-5 and TRBJ1-2; the D is unclear. V was pared by 6 bases and J by 0 bases, with 11 bases between. Looked up from germline, CDR1 is MNHEY and CDR2 is SVGAGI. The CDR3 covers 14 residues. CDR3 DNA: TGTGCCAGCAGCCCAAGTGGGGCTAACTATGGCTACACCTTC. Translated: CASSPSGANYGYTF.

V gene TRBV2 combines with J gene TRBJ1-5, with D tentatively TRBD1 (5 bases). The CDR3 covers 14 residues. CDR1 and CDR2 (germline): SNHLY, FYNNEI. The V end was cut by 4 bases, the J end by 7 bases, with 14 bases between. The CDR3 nucleotides read TGTGCCAGCAGTGGGGGGGGAGGCCGGCAGCCCCAGCATTTT. It yields the protein CASSGGGGRQPQHF.

The chain links TRBV4-1 to TRBJ1-4; no clear D. Germline loops: CDR1 MGHRA, CDR2 YSYEKL. This CDR3 is built from 14 residues. The V end was cut by 1 base, the J end by 5 bases, with 8 bases between. The CDR3 region has the DNA TGCGCCAGCAGCCAAGTTCGGGTAAATGAAAAACTGTTTTTT. Its protein product is CASSQVRVNEKLFF.

The chain carries TRBV5-1 and TRBJ1-1, with D possibly TRBD1 on 5 matching bases. The CDR3 is 17 amino acids. V was clipped by 0 bases and J by 0 bases, with 15 bases between them. The germline gives CDR1 SGHRS, CDR2 YFSETQ. Here the CDR3 reads CASSLAFTRGLNTEAFF. DNA for the CDR3: TGCGCCAGCAGCTTGGCGTTCACCCGGGGGTTGAACACTGAAGCTTTCTTT.

The chain carries TRBV29-1 and TRBJ2-1; D could derive from TRBD1 or TRBD2 (6 bases each). The CDR3 covers 13 residues. Germline loops: CDR1 SQVTM, CDR2 ANQGSEA. Trimming removed 6 bases at V and 7 bases at J, with 16 bases between. The CDR3 DNA reads as TGCAGCGTACGGGGGCCAGGGGAAAATGAGCAGTTCTTC. Translating gives CSVRGPGENEQFF.

The gene calls are TRBV10-3 and TRBJ1-4, with D unresolved. Germline V gene data show CDR1 as ENHRY and CDR2 as SYGVKD. V gave up 3 bases and J gave up 4 bases, with 6 bases separating them. This CDR3 is 13 amino acids long. In DNA, the CDR3 is TGTGCCATCAGTGAAGGCTATAATGAAAAACTGTTTTTT. Amino acid sequence: CAISEGYNEKLFF.

For the CDR3, the DNA is TGTGCTAGTGGTTTGGTACGGGGCGGGAGGGCTTACGAGCAGTACTTC. This translates into CASGLVRGGRAYEQYF. This rearrangement joins TRBV12-5 to TRBJ2-7; 9 nucleotides agree with TRBD2. The CDR3 spans 16 residues. Germline V CDR1 and CDR2: LGHNT, FRNRAP. The ends lost 0 bases at V and 4 bases at J; junction bases unmatched: 7.

The chain carries TRBV5-4 and TRBJ1-6; D might be TRBD1 (5 bases). The V gene's germline CDR1 is SGHNT and CDR2 YYREEE (reference sequence). V lost 4 bases and J lost 7, with 12 bases in between. The CDR3 runs to 14 residues. CDR3 sequence (DNA): TGTGCCAGCAGCGTGGACAACAGAAATTCACCCCTCCACTTT. Translation gives CASSVDNRNSPLHF.

V usage is TRBV15 and J usage is TRBJ1-1; a possible D gene is TRBD1 (6 bases). V was cut by 2 bases and J by 3 bases, with 7 bases left in between. Germline V gene data show CDR1 as LNHNV and CDR2 as YYDKDF (reference sequence). The CDR3 sequence is 13 residues long. CDR3 sequence reads: CATSRRGYTEAFF. The CDR3 region has the DNA TGTGCCACCAGCAGAAGGGGGTACACTGAAGCTTTCTTT.

A remark on this clone: Other DNA sequences from this sample encode an identical CDR3 as well. CDR3 DNA sequence: TGCAGTGCTAGAAGGGGCTACGAGCAGTACTTC. Its protein is CSARRGYEQYF. The chain recombines TRBV20-1 with TRBJ2-7; D might be TRBD1 (5 bases). Germline V gene sequence: CDR1 DFQATT, CDR2 SNEGSKA (reference sequence). Trimming removed 2 bases at V and 3 bases at J, with 5 bases between. The CDR3 loop spans 11 amino acids.

The chain combines TRBV6-5 with TRBJ1-2, with D maybe TRBD1 (5 bases). Germline CDR1 and CDR2: MNHEY and SVGAGI. Deletions cut 4 bases from V and 0 bases from J, with 12 bases between. This CDR3 contains 15 residues. The CDR3 loop is CASSSSGTSNYGYTF. As DNA, the CDR3 is TGTGCCAGCAGTTCCTCAGGGACCTCTAACTATGGCTACACCTTC.

The V call is TRBV19, the J call TRBJ1-6; D might be TRBD1 (6 bases). V was cut by 7 bases and J by 7 bases, with 17 bases left in between. Germline CDR1 is LNHDA and CDR2 is SQIVND (reference sequence). The length of the CDR3 is 15 residues. The DNA of the CDR3 is TGTGCCAGTACCCTCGGGGGGGGGCAAAATTCACCCCTCCACTTT. Translated: CASTLGGGQNSPLHF.

This chain connects TRBV25-1 to TRBJ2-5, with 8 bases lining up with TRBD1. CDR3 length: 16 residues. Germline trimming cut 8 bases from V and 2 bases from J; bases unmatched to any gene: 13. Germline V gene lookup returns CDR1 MGHDK and CDR2 SYGVNS. The CDR3 DNA follows: TGTGCCAGCGCCGGGGCCCCTGGACAGGGTCAAGAGACCCAGTACTTC. Protein product: CASAGAPGQGQETQYF.

This chain connects TRBV6-5 to TRBJ1-2; TRBD1 matches at 8 bases. V gave up 6 bases and J gave up 6 bases; unmatched junction bases: 12. Germline V gives CDR1 MNHEY, CDR2 SVGAGI. This CDR3 has 15 amino acids. Written as DNA, the CDR3 is TGTGCCAGCAGCTATGCTCCGGACAGGGTGGATGGCTACACCTTC. Its protein is CASSYAPDRVDGYTF.